This T cell receptor (beta chain) was recorded in a study of post-analysis software for immune sequencing data. General study points: Five or six TRBV segments were more frequent in patients than controls; TRBV5-6, TRBV5-1 and TRBV20-1 belonged to this group.

The V end was cut by 6 bases, the J end by 3 bases, with 12 bases between. This CDR3 is 13 amino acids long. Worth noting for this clonotype: Its matching antigen is unknown.

Incorporated into the TCR beta cDNA libraries were unique molecular identifiers, which served to reduce PCR and sequencing biases. T cells numbering about 0.85 to 11 million yielded roughly 500,000 cDNA molecules. From the PCR reads, TCRdb called clonotypes with MiXCR, one entry per CDR3 protein. The sample includes more than 350,000 distinct CDR3 sequences, 35% to 45% seen only once; the top ten take approximately 7.6%. V gene TRBV12-3 or TRBV12-4 combines with J gene TRBJ2-7; D remains ambiguous. Sequences were obtained from blood. The TCR was taken from a girl aged 2 to 9 with multiple sclerosis. CDR3 DNA: TGTGCCAGCAGCACCGGACGGAGCTACGAGCAGTACTTC. It encodes CASSTGRSYEQYF.